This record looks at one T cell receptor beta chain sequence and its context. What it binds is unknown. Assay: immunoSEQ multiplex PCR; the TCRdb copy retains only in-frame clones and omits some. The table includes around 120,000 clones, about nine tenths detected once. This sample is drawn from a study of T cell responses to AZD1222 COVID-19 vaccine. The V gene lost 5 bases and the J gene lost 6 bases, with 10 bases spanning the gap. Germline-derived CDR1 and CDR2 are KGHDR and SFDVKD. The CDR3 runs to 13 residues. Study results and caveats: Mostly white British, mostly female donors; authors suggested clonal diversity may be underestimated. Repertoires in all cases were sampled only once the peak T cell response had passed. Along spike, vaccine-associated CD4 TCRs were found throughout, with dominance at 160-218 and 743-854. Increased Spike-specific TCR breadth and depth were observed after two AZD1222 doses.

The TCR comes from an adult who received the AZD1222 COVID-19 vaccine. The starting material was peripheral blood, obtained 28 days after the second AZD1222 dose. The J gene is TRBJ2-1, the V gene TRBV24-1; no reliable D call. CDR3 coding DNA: TGTGCCACCAGTGCCGGGTCGGTCAATGAGCAGTTCTTC. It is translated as CATSAGSVNEQFF.